These 24 T cell receptor beta chains were all obtained from the same sample, sequenced in a study of read filtering for tumor transcriptome and immune sequencing. This library used about 400 ng RNA and molecular barcoded adaptors spanning alpha/delta and beta/gamma chains. TCRdb used MiXCR to reprocess the reads, holding one entry per CDR3 protein. The sample contains about 58,000 distinct CDR3 sequences, approximately 13% of which appear only once. Sequencing was performed on a population of CD138-negative cells sorted from bone marrow. The receptors come from a donor aged 40 or older with multiple myeloma.

This clonotype was observed many times. This chain joins TRBV7-9 and TRBJ1-4; D is ambiguous. Deletions cut 0 bases from V and 7 bases from J, with 9 bases between. This CDR3 region has 14 residues. Germline V CDR1 and CDR2: SEHNR, FQNEAQ (reference sequence). CDR3 protein: CASSLALGVEKLFF. The CDR3 DNA reads as TGTGCCAGCAGCTTAGCCCTCGGGGTTGAAAAACTGTTTTTT.

A note on this clonotype: Just one base apart from a much larger clone, this may be a read error. V is TRBV19 and J is TRBJ2-7, with D uncertain. Per the germline V gene, CDR1 is LNHDA and CDR2 is SQIVND (reference sequence). The CDR3 has 11 amino acids. V dropped 8 bases and J dropped 6 bases, with 11 bases sitting between them. CDR3 in amino acids: CASPQSCEQYF. The CDR3 DNA is TGTGCCAGTCCTCAAAGCTGCGAGCAGTACTTC.

As for this clonotype: A much bigger clone sits one base away, suggesting this may be a read error. J is TRBJ1-1 and V is TRBV12-3 or TRBV12-4; no definite D call. Deletions cut 4 bases from V and 2 bases from J, with 8 bases between. The CDR3 sequence is 13 residues long. DNA for the CDR3: TGTGCCAGCAGTTCTACAGAAAACACTGAAGCTTTCTTT. Amino acids: CASSSTENTEAFF.

As to this clonotype: One end of the junction does not line up with germline, which may come from a read error. This chain connects TRBV6-6 to TRBJ2-7; 9 nucleotides match TRBD1. Germline CDR1 and CDR2: MNHNY and SVGAGI (reference sequence). The length of the CDR3 is 14 residues. The CDR3 reads CASSLTGGSYERYF. As DNA, the CDR3 is TGTGCCAGCAGTCTGACAGGGGGTTCCTACGAGCGGTACTTC.

This clonotype was recorded once. V is TRBV18 and J is TRBJ2-7; perhaps TRBD2 as D (6 bases). The germline CDR1 and CDR2 sequences are KGHSH and LQKENI. This CDR3 is built from 15 residues. V was cut by 3 bases and J by 2 bases, with 14 bases left in between. The CDR3 sequence is CASSPPNGGAYEQYF. CDR3 nucleotides: TGTGCCAGCTCACCGCCTAACGGGGGTGCCTACGAGCAGTACTTC.

This clonotype was detected a few times. The chain has TRBV12-3 or TRBV12-4 and TRBJ2-1; D gene unclear. With 5 bases removed from V and 3 bases from J, the gap between germline ends came to 8 bases. The CDR3 covers 13 residues. The CDR3 nucleotides read TGTGCCAGCAGTATGTCCAGCTACAATGAGCAGTTCTTC. This codes for CASSMSSYNEQFF.

Regarding this clonotype: A junction boundary mismatches the germline segment, possibly from a read error. This chain connects TRBV6-2 or TRBV6-3 to TRBJ1-6; TRBD1 is a possible D gene (5 bases). The CDR3 is made up of 16 amino acids. Germline-derived CDR1 and CDR2 are MNHEY and SVGEGT. For the CDR3, the DNA is TGTGCCTGCAGTCGACAGAGAACCTCCTATAATTCACCCCGCCACTTT. The encoded protein is CACSRQRTSYNSPRHF.

In its sample, this clonotype was seen many times. This rearrangement joins TRBV30 to TRBJ2-7; D not resolved. V lost 0 bases and J lost 6, with 9 bases in between. The germline CDR1 and CDR2 sequences are GTSNPN and SVGIG (reference sequence). The CDR3 is made up of 12 amino acids. The CDR3 DNA follows: TGTGCCTGGAGTGTACTACGGACCGAGCAGTACTTC. The encoded protein is CAWSVLRTEQYF.

The chain has TRBV6-1 and TRBJ2-3; TRBD1 aligns across 10 bases. Germline CDR1 is MNHNS and CDR2 is SASEGT. The CDR3 totals 15 residues. V lost 6 bases to trimming and J lost 5 bases; unmatched junction nucleotides: 8. The CDR3 sequence: CASRDWGQGIDTQYF. In DNA, the CDR3 is TGTGCCAGCAGGGACTGGGGACAGGGGATAGATACGCAGTATTTT.

The table lists this clonotype with many counts. This chain links TRBV6-5 with TRBJ2-5; D remains ambiguous. Trimming stripped 6 bases from V and 5 bases from J, with 10 bases between. Germline V CDR1 and CDR2: MNHEY, SVGAGI. CDR3 length: 12 amino acids. This CDR3 reads CASSSPVETQYF. In nucleotides, the CDR3 is TGTGCCAGCAGCTCTCCCGTGGAGACCCAGTACTTC.

This clonotype was detected ten times or more. The chain combines TRBV10-3 with TRBJ2-1; a possible D gene is TRBD2 (6 bases). Germline CDR1 and CDR2: ENHRY and SYGVKD. CDR3 size: 14 residues. The germline V and J ends were trimmed by 10 bases and 5 bases, with 18 bases remaining between them. CDR3 region: CATTSGSLNNEQFF. CDR3 bases: TGTGCCACCACGAGCGGGTCACTAAACAATGAGCAGTTCTTC.

This clonotype was seen repeatedly, ten times or more. The chain employs TRBV5-1 and TRBJ2-2; possibly TRBD1 for D (5 bases). The CDR3 is 15 residues long. Per germline, CDR1 SGHRS and CDR2 YFSETQ. Trimming removed 4 bases from V and 2 bases from J, with 12 bases in between. This CDR3 reads CASSRTDTNTGELFF. As DNA, the CDR3 is TGCGCCAGCAGCAGGACGGACACTAACACCGGGGAGCTGTTTTTT.

This clonotype was recorded many times. The genes are TRBV28 and TRBJ2-7; weak D call: TRBD1 (6 bases). Germline values: CDR1 MDHEN, CDR2 SYDVKM. V dropped 6 bases and J dropped 3 bases, with 15 bases sitting between them. The CDR3 consists of 14 residues. CDR3: CASSHPRDNYEQYF. Here the CDR3 DNA reads TGTGCCAGCAGCCACCCTCGGGACAACTACGAGCAGTACTTC. The full variable domain, in which reference TRBV28 and TRBJ2-7 provide the parts outside the CDR3, is DVKVTQSSRYLVKRTGEKVFLECVQDMDHENMFWYRQDPGLGLRLIYFSYDVKMKEKGDIPEGYSVSREKKERFSLILESASTNQTSMYLCASSHPRDNYEQYFGPGTRLTVT.

This clonotype was picked up a small number of times. This could be a read error, since a much larger clone is one nucleotide away. This CDR3 reads CASSLKERGDSKNIQYF. In DNA, the CDR3 is TGTGCCAGCAGCTTGAAGGAAAGGGGTGACAGCAAAAACATTCAGTACTTC. The V call is TRBV5-5, the J call TRBJ2-4; D is possibly TRBD1 (5 bases). Trimming pared 1 base from V and 3 bases from J, leaving 17 bases between. Germline CDR1 and CDR2: SGHKS and YYEKEE (reference sequence). The CDR3 totals 17 residues.

This clonotype has a count of ten or more. The rearrangement links TRBV13 to TRBJ2-5; D call uncertain. This CDR3 region has 14 residues. Germline V gene lookup returns CDR1 PRHDT and CDR2 FYEKMQ (reference sequence). The V gene lost 3 bases and the J gene lost 0 bases, with 8 bases spanning the gap. CDR3 nucleotide sequence: TGTGCCAGCAGCTTCAGGCAGTACCAAGAGACCCAGTACTTC. Translating gives CASSFRQYQETQYF. Combining the CDR3 with reference TRBV13 and TRBJ2-5 gives the whole variable domain AAGVIQSPRHLIKEKRETATLKCYPIPRHDTVYWYQQGPGQDPQFLISFYEKMQSDKGSIPDRFSAQQFSDYHSELNMSSLELGDSALYFCASSFRQYQETQYFGPGTRLLVL.

This clonotype was seen a few times. The chain joins TRBV24-1 to TRBJ1-2; no definite D call. Looked up from germline, CDR1 is KGHDR and CDR2 is SFDVKD. The CDR3 has 14 residues. V was cut by 1 base and J by 4 bases, with 9 bases left in between. CDR3 DNA: TGTGCCACCAGTGATTTTTTCAGAGGCTATGGCTACACCTTC. Its translation is CATSDFFRGYGYTF.

This clonotype showed up many times. The CDR3 bases are TGTGCCAGCAGCCCATGGGGGCAGAATGAAAAACTGTTTTTT. As protein: CASSPWGQNEKLFF. The chain carries TRBV2 and TRBJ1-4, with D tentatively TRBD1 (6 bases). Germline-derived CDR1 and CDR2 are SNHLY and FYNNEI. This CDR3 region has 14 residues. Trimming cost V 6 bases and J 5 bases, with 13 bases left between them. The full variable domain, with the rest looked up from reference TRBV2 and TRBJ1-4, is EPEVTQTPSHQVTQMGQEVILRCVPISNHLYFYWYRQILGQKVEFLVSFYNNEISEKSEIFDDQFSVERPDGSNFTLKIRSTKLEDSAMYFCASSPWGQNEKLFFGSGTQLSVL.

The table lists this clonotype with many counts. The chain carries TRBV5-5 and TRBJ1-6; no clear D. This CDR3 has 15 residues. Per germline, CDR1 SGHKS and CDR2 YYEKEE (reference sequence). Trimming pared 4 bases from V and 5 bases from J, leaving 13 bases between. The CDR3 DNA reads as TGTGCCAGCAGCCCGGGCGACTTCAATAATTCACCCCTCCACTTT. Translating gives CASSPGDFNNSPLHF.

This clonotype has a count of ten or more. CDR3 in amino acids: CASSQERGWEFYEQYF. CDR3 nucleotides: TGCGCCAGCAGCCAAGAGAGGGGTTGGGAATTCTACGAGCAGTACTTC. The V gene is TRBV4-1, the J gene TRBJ2-7; either TRBD1 or TRBD2 may supply D (5 bases each). The germline V and J ends were trimmed by 0 bases and 3 bases, with 15 bases remaining between them. The V gene's germline CDR1 is MGHRA and CDR2 YSYEKL. The length of the CDR3 is 16 residues.

This clonotype appeared many times. The CDR3 DNA reads TGTGCCAGCAGCCAAGTTAGCGGGGGGGCTTTGACCTACAATGAGCAGTTCTTC. Residues: CASSQVSGGALTYNEQFF. V usage is TRBV4-2 and J usage is TRBJ2-1; TRBD2 aligns across 11 bases. V trimming: 1 base; J trimming: 2 bases; junction bases outside the gene matches: 7. Germline V gene data show CDR1 as LGHNA and CDR2 as YNFKEQ. The CDR3 has 18 residues.

With respect to this clonotype: A read error may explain this, as a much larger clone is one base away. The rearrangement links TRBV6-1 to TRBJ2-6, with D perhaps TRBD1 (6 bases). The V gene lost 8 bases and the J gene lost 1 base, with 12 bases spanning the gap. Germline V CDR1 and CDR2: MNHNS, SASEGT. The CDR3 runs 15 residues. CDR3 nucleotide sequence: TGTGCCAGCGGAGACACAGGGTCTGGGGCCAACGTCCTGACTTTC. Protein sequence: CASGDTGSGANVLTF.

This clonotype has a handful of counts. J is TRBJ2-7 and V is TRBV20-1; the D gene is possibly TRBD2 (5 bases). V was cut by 6 bases and J by 3 bases, with 12 bases left in between. The V gene's germline CDR1 is DFQATT and CDR2 SNEGSKA (reference sequence). CDR3 length: 12 residues. The CDR3 nucleotides are TGCAGTGCAAACGGGGATAACTACGAGCAGTACTTC. Its translation: CSANGDNYEQYF.

This clonotype occurred a few times. The chain combines TRBV5-1 with TRBJ2-5; 8 positions agree with TRBD2. The CDR3 is 15 residues long. After removal of 0 bases from V and 3 bases from J, the junction contained 4 bases not matched to a gene. The germline V gene has CDR1 SGHRS and CDR2 YFSETQ. The CDR3 nucleotides are TGCGCCAGCAGCTTGGGCCCAGCGGGGGAAGAGACCCAGTACTTC. Its protein product is CASSLGPAGEETQYF.

This clonotype occurred many times. The chain recombines TRBV7-3 with TRBJ2-1; D perhaps matches TRBD2 (5 bases). In germline, CDR1 is SGHTA, CDR2 FQGTGA. V was cut by 3 bases and J by 0 bases, with 9 bases left in between. The CDR3 length is 15 residues. DNA for the CDR3: TGTGCCAGCAGCTTTTTTGGGAGCTCCTACAATGAGCAGTTCTTC. Translation: CASSFFGSSYNEQFF.